This T cell receptor (beta chain) was captured by sequencing in a study of monozygotic twins with cystic fibrosis. Overall study findings and caveats: Monozygotic CF twins shared more identical nucleotide clonotypes than unrelated patients.

Libraries were prepared by immunoSEQ multiplex PCR; TCRdb keeps only in-frame clonotypes and omits some of them. The sample has around 11,000 clones, roughly 95% seen once. This CDR3 contains 16 residues. Between the trimmed V and J ends, which lost 4 bases and 7 bases, there was a span of 18 bases. CDR1 is SGHKS and CDR2 is YYEKEE in the germline V gene (reference sequence). Only one count was recorded for this clone. Its specificity is not known. The chain combines TRBV5-5 with TRBJ1-6; D is possibly TRBD1 (6 bases). The sequence was obtained from a boy aged 10-17 years with cystic fibrosis. The sample consisted of blood. CDR3 in amino acids: CASSRTVTEGNSPLHF. CDR3 nucleotides: TGTGCCAGCAGCCGGACAGTCACTGAGGGGAATTCACCCCTCCACTTT.